These T cell receptor beta chains were read from a single sample in a study of cytomegalovirus exposure and HLA in healthy donors. Assay used: immunoSEQ multiplex PCR; TCRdb lists only in-frame clones, some missing. The sample has about 130,000 clones, and its top ten clones hold approximately 0.99%. The sample comprised PBMCs. These receptor sequences come from a man aged 18-30 years in good health and CMV-seronegative. CDR3s include the opening cysteine and the closing phenylalanine or tryptophan. The D gene is left open where the match is weak.

v_call	d_call	j_call	cdr3_nt	cdr3_aa
TRBV6-5	TRBD1	TRBJ2-1	TGTGCCAGCAGTTACACGGACAGGGGGCTGTACAATGAGCAGTTCTTC	CASSYTDRGLYNEQFF
TRBV15	.	TRBJ2-7	TGTGCCACCAGCTCTCGGGGGATCAGACAGACCTACGAGCAGTACTTC	CATSSRGIRQTYEQYF
TRBV30	TRBD1	TRBJ1-1	TGTGCCTGGAGGGGGACAGGGGGGTTTGAAGCTTTCTTT	CAWRGTGGFEAFF
TRBV25-1	.	TRBJ1-1	TGTGCCAGCAGTGAGATCGGGAGGGGAGGCACTGAAGCTTTCTTT	CASSEIGRGGTEAFF
TRBV18	.	TRBJ1-5	TGTGCCAGCTCACCGCCCAATAGCCAGACAGACAATCAGCCCCAGCATTTT	CASSPPNSQTDNQPQHF
TRBV30	TRBD2	TRBJ2-4	TGTGCCTGGAACCTGGGGGGGGGACCGATAAACATTCAGTACTTC	CAWNLGGGPINIQYF
TRBV19	TRBD1	TRBJ1-1	TGTGCCAGTAGTTTACAGGGGAGTGGTGCGCAAGCTTTCTTT	CASSLQGSGAQAFF
TRBV7-2	.	TRBJ2-5	TGTGCCAGCAGCCCACAAGAGACCCAGTACTTC	CASSPQETQYF
TRBV9	.	TRBJ2-5	TGTGCCAGCAGCGTAGTCGGCAGGGTGGGAGAGACCCAGTACTTC	CASSVVGRVGETQYF
TRBV5-1	TRBD2	TRBJ2-7	TGCGCCAGCACCACGGGGGAGGGCCTCTACGAGCAGTACTTC	CASTTGEGLYEQYF
TRBV10-3	TRBD1	TRBJ2-5	TGTGCCATCAGCGAGCCGGGACAGGGGGCGAGCGAGACCCAGTACTTC	CAISEPGQGASETQYF
TRBV7-2	TRBD2	TRBJ2-5	TGTGCCAGCAGCTCCGGGAGCGGGAGAATCGGGGAGACCCAGTACTTC	CASSSGSGRIGETQYF
TRBV5-1	TRBD2	TRBJ2-3	TGCGCCACCCAGCGGGATCACACAGATACGCAGTATTTT	CATQRDHTDTQYF
TRBV9	TRBD1	TRBJ2-7	TGTGCCAGCAGCGTGGGACAGGGTGTCTACGAGCAGTACTTC	CASSVGQGVYEQYF
TRBV30	.	TRBJ2-5	TGTGCCTGGGACTTCTCGGAGGAACAAGAGACCCAGTACTTC	CAWDFSEEQETQYF
TRBV4-2	.	TRBJ2-2	TGTGCCAGCAGCCAAGAATGGGCAGCCAACACCGGGGAGCTGTTTTTT	CASSQEWAANTGELFF
TRBV5-1	TRBD1	TRBJ2-7	TGCGCCAGCAGCGCCTGGACAGGGGATACCTACGAGCAGTACTTC	CASSAWTGDTYEQYF
TRBV6-1	.	TRBJ2-4	TGTGCCAGCAGTGAACAGCCCGCAGGGGCCTTAGCCAAAAACATTCAGTACTTC	CASSEQPAGALAKNIQYF
TRBV30	.	TRBJ1-5	TGTGCCTGGACGGCGGGGCCGTTTCAGCCCCAGCATTTT	CAWTAGPFQPQHF
TRBV30	TRBD2	TRBJ2-5	TGTGCCTGGAGTCCGGGACTACAAGAGACCCAGTACTTC	CAWSPGLQETQYF
TRBV5-1	TRBD2	TRBJ2-7	TGCGCCAGCAGCCCAGGGGGGACTAGCATATACGAGCAGTACTTC	CASSPGGTSIYEQYF
TRBV7-2	.	TRBJ2-1	TGTGCCAGCTCGGGGTCGGCTTCCTACAATGAGCAGTTCTTC	CASSGSASYNEQFF
TRBV5-1	.	TRBJ2-7	TGCGCCAGCAGCTCCCAGGAAGGGGCGGGGGCATACGAGCAGTACTTC	CASSSQEGAGAYEQYF
TRBV28	.	TRBJ1-1	TGTGCCAGCAGGTACAGGGCCAACACTGAAGCTTTCTTT	CASRYRANTEAFF